The T cell receptor beta chain described here comes from a study of blood T cell repertoires in COVID-19. Background on the study: Researchers got acute and convalescent COVID-19 samples from the United States, Italy and Spain. From T cells, B-cell-depleted T cells, or PBMCs came the material, which was cDNA or gDNA.

Authors' processing steps: For nucleated cells, counts were estimated from reference gene primer amplification. The repertoire was sequenced with immunoSEQ multiplex PCR; TCRdb's copy has only in-frame clones and lacks some. From that table come the V and J calls and clone size; the DNA was used to work out D and trimming. The data show tens of thousands of clones, 84% seen once. The sequencing sample was made of peripheral blood. The TCR comes from a human donor in a cohort sampled during active COVID-19.

DNA of the CDR3: TGCAGCGTTGAAGGGGGTGGTGCGGGACAGGGGAGGGCCGGGGAGCTGTTTTTT. Protein: CSVEGGGAGQGRAGELFF. The chain has TRBV29-1 and TRBJ2-2; 10 positions agree with TRBD1. This CDR3 region has 18 residues. After removal of 1 base from V and 6 bases from J, the junction contained 14 bases not matched to a gene. CDR1 and CDR2 from the germline V gene are SQVTM and ANQGSEA.